The text below deals with one TCR beta chain. The antigen remains unidentified. Time point of the sample: sample taken at primary tumor resection. The study sequenced unsorted whole RNA from tumor, nontumor lung or frozen PBMC. Patients with untreated early-stage non-small cell lung cancer, numbering roughly 69, were the donors. These data come from a study of spatial heterogeneity in lung cancer. Study outcomes and limitations: More often at tumor resection than at routine follow-up, ubiquitous expanded tumor TCRs were detected in the blood.

V was shortened by 4 bases and J by 5 bases, with 12 bases between the two germline ends. This CDR3 is built from 13 residues. Germline CDR1 SGHRS, CDR2 YFSETQ. MiXCR, run by TCRdb on the 5' RACE reads, gives a single entry per CDR3 protein. The table records under 100,000 distinct CDR3 sequences, approximately 8.2% of them present only once. V is TRBV5-1 and J is TRBJ1-1; tentative D call: TRBD1 (6 bases). The clonotype comes from a male donor with early-stage non-small cell lung cancer. Sequencing used PBMCs, obtained at surgery. DNA of the CDR3: TGCGCCAGCAGCGCCGGGGGGCTGACTGAAGCTTTCTTT. Translating it yields CASSAGGLTEAFF.